This TCR beta chain was retrieved from a study of T cell repertoires in cytomegalovirus infection. Overall study: Shared public TCR beta signatures pointed to both CMV infection and a matching HLA type.

TCRdb reanalysed the reads using MiXCR and keeps one entry per CDR3 protein. The sample consists of about 180,000 distinct CDR3 sequences, roughly a sixth of them appearing once. Concerning this clonotype itself: Its matching antigen is unknown.

General study points: Predominance within the ex vivo response was attributable to HLA-C-restricted CMV-specific TCR beta clonotypes. Cumulative frequency (of public TCR beta family members) identified carriers of CMV plus the relevant HLA.

CDR3 length: 13 amino acids. Trimming took off 3 bases at V and 4 bases at J, with 9 bases between the two ends. The germline CDR1 and CDR2 sequences are SGHNT and YYREEE (reference sequence). The chain uses TRBV5-4 and TRBJ2-3, with D hard to call. Sequencing input: CD8+ T cells from PBMCs. The receptor was derived from a human donor in good health (CMV status not recorded). Some clones in this sample may be carry-over from other donors' samples. The CDR3: CASSYDPADTQYF. The CDR3 bases are TGTGCCAGCAGCTACGACCCCGCAGATACGCAGTATTTT.